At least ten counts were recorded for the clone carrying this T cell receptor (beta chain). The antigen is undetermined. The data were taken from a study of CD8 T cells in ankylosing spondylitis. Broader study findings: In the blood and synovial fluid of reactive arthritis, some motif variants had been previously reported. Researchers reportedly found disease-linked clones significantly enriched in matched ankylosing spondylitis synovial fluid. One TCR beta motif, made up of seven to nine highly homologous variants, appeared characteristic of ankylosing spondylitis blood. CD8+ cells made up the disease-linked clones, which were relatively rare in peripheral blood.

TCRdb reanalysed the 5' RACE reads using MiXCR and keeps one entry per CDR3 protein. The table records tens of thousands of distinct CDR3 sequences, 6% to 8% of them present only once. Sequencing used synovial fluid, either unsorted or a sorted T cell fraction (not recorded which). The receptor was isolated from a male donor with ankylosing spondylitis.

As DNA, the CDR3 is TGTGCCAGCACCTTACAGGGGGCGTTAAGCAATCAGCCCCAGCATTTT. Amino acids: CASTLQGALSNQPQHF. The J gene is TRBJ1-5, the V gene TRBV2, with TRBD1 matching 9 bases. The germline V gene has CDR1 SNHLY and CDR2 FYNNEI. The CDR3 length is 16 residues. V lost 7 bases and J lost 1; bases outside the gene matches: 8.